These 27 T cell receptor beta chains came from one sample sequenced in a study of CD8 T cells in ankylosing spondylitis (dated by TCRdb to the late 2010s). Preparation of the library involved 5' RACE. The instrument given in TCRdb is Illumina HiSeq 2500. TCRdb itself trimmed the public reads at Q25 with fastp, ran MiXCR and retained productive beta chains. For every CDR3 protein sequence, its rows merge into one entry that carries the most common genes and DNA. The sample data list about 240,000 distinct CDR3 sequences, and roughly 8.6% of these were observed just once. The leading ten clones occupy over 6.5% of the sample. Material: blood, either unsorted or a sorted T cell fraction (not recorded which). These receptors were collected from a male donor with ankylosing spondylitis or in good health (not recorded which).

In this sample, this clonotype turned up many times. This chain links TRBV12-3 or TRBV12-4 with TRBJ1-5; a weak D match, TRBD1 (5 bases). The CDR3 has 15 amino acids. Trimming took 3 bases from V and 9 from J, leaving 18 bases between them. The CDR3 loop reads CASSLGGLSGGPQHF. In DNA, the CDR3 is TGTGCCAGCAGTTTGGGGGGTCTATCGGGAGGGCCCCAGCATTTT.

Regarding this clonotype: A much more abundant neighbour one base away suggests this may be a read error. This CDR3 is CASSPARSYEQCF. The CDR3 nucleotides are TGTGCCAGCAGTCCAGCCCGGTCCTACGAGCAGTGCTTC. V usage is TRBV12-3 or TRBV12-4 and J usage is TRBJ2-7; no firm D call. The CDR3 totals 13 residues.

This clonotype has more than one count but fewer than ten. V and J are TRBV6-2 or TRBV6-3 and TRBJ2-5; TRBD2 is a possible D gene (6 bases). Germline CDR1 and CDR2: MNHEY and SVGEGT. The CDR3 runs 13 residues. Trimming stripped 2 bases from V and 5 bases from J, with 9 bases between. In nucleotides, the CDR3 is TGTGCCAGCAGTTACCGGGGAGGTGAGACCCAGTACTTC. This translates into CASSYRGGETQYF.

This clonotype was picked up many times. The V call is TRBV20-1, the J call TRBJ2-1, with 7 bases lining up with TRBD2. The CDR3 runs to 15 residues. Per the germline V gene, CDR1 is DFQATT and CDR2 is SNEGSKA (reference sequence). Losses at the gene ends were 1 base for V and 2 bases for J; bases not matched to a gene: 5. The CDR3 nucleotides read TGCAGTGCTAGAGTTCCGGGACTACCCTACAATGAGCAGTTCTTC. This gives the protein CSARVPGLPYNEQFF.

This clonotype was recorded many times. The chain is built from TRBV6-1 and TRBJ2-5; possible D gene TRBD2, 6 bases. This CDR3 is built from 14 residues. CDR1 MNHNS and CDR2 SASEGT come from the germline V gene. The V gene lost 5 bases and the J gene lost 5 bases, with 15 bases spanning the gap. CDR3: CASSPFSGLETQYF. CDR3 DNA sequence: TGTGCCAGCAGTCCTTTTAGCGGCCTGGAGACCCAGTACTTC.

This clonotype was observed many times. The rearrangement links TRBV20-1 to TRBJ2-7, with 8 bases fitting TRBD2. Trimming took 0 bases from V and 2 from J; bases not matched to a gene: 6. The length of the CDR3 is 15 residues. Germline lookup yields CDR1 DFQATT and CDR2 SNEGSKA (reference sequence). This chain's CDR3 is CSARDPYSGAYEQYF. Here the CDR3 DNA reads TGCAGTGCTAGAGATCCATATAGCGGGGCCTACGAGCAGTACTTC.

This clonotype was counted many times. The CDR3 here is CSVVGDNEQFF. In DNA, the CDR3 is TGCAGCGTTGTAGGAGACAATGAGCAGTTCTTC. The rearrangement links TRBV29-1 to TRBJ2-1; no definite D call. Trimming removed 4 bases at V and 5 bases at J, with 6 bases between. The germline CDR1 and CDR2 sequences are SQVTM and ANQGSEA. The CDR3 has 11 residues.

There are many counts of this clonotype. The chain joins TRBV5-1 to TRBJ2-1, with D possibly TRBD2 on 5 matching bases. The V gene lost 0 bases and the J gene lost 1 base, with 11 bases spanning the gap. This CDR3 has 16 amino acids. Germline CDR1 SGHRS, CDR2 YFSETQ. This CDR3 reads CASSLGGSGSYNEQFF. In nucleotides, the CDR3 is TGCGCCAGCAGCTTGGGGGGAAGCGGTTCCTACAATGAGCAGTTCTTC.

This clonotype showed up many times. This sequence joins TRBV7-2 and TRBJ1-2; D remains unclear. This CDR3 is 12 amino acids long. V was pared by 7 bases and J by 0 bases, with 6 bases between. The germline V gene has CDR1 SGHTA and CDR2 FQGNSA. The CDR3 loop is CASTEANYGYTF. The CDR3 DNA reads as TGTGCCAGCACCGAGGCTAACTATGGCTACACCTTC.

V is TRBV7-2 and J is TRBJ2-1; 8 bases map to TRBD2. Germline CDR1 SGHTA, CDR2 FQGNSA. V shed 5 bases and J 0 bases; nucleotides not matched to a gene: 6. The CDR3 is 16 residues long. The CDR3 sequence is CASSIFSGNSYNEQFF. The DNA for the CDR3 is TGTGCCAGCAGCATCTTTAGCGGGAACTCCTACAATGAGCAGTTCTTC.

In this sample, this clonotype turned up many times. The gene calls are TRBV5-4 and TRBJ1-1; D gene ambiguous. Germline V gene sequence: CDR1 SGHNT, CDR2 YYREEE (reference sequence). V was shortened by 0 bases and J by 0 bases, with 9 bases between the two germline ends. The CDR3 covers 15 residues. This CDR3 is CASSLEGFMNTEAFF. The CDR3 bases are TGTGCCAGCAGCTTGGAAGGGTTCATGAACACTGAAGCTTTCTTT.

This clonotype was counted many times. The chain combines TRBV5-1 with TRBJ2-5; TRBD2 matches at 9 bases. V dropped 2 bases and J dropped 5; count of bases not matched to a gene: 7. CDR1 SGHRS and CDR2 YFSETQ come from the germline V gene. The CDR3 contains 15 residues. CDR3 DNA sequence: TGCGCCAGCAGCTTTGTAGCGGGGGCCTACGAGACCCAGTACTTC. This sequence encodes CASSFVAGAYETQYF.

The rearrangement uses TRBV7-2 and TRBJ2-6, with TRBD1 matching 7 bases. The germline V gene has CDR1 SGHTA and CDR2 FQGNSA. The V segment lost 2 bases and the J segment 2 bases; nucleotides outside the gene matches: 0. The CDR3 loop spans 15 amino acids. CDR3 protein: CASSLQGAGANVLTF. The CDR3 coding sequence is TGTGCCAGCAGCTTACAGGGGGCTGGGGCCAACGTCCTGACTTTC.

This clonotype was observed many times. The chain joins TRBV29-1 to TRBJ2-7; 7 bases are a match to TRBD1. J gave up 0 bases and V 6 bases, and 5 bases lay outside the gene matches. This CDR3 region has 13 residues. The germline CDR1 and CDR2 sequences are SQVTM and ANQGSEA. The CDR3 sequence: CSVSTGDSYEQYF. The CDR3 DNA follows: TGCAGCGTCAGTACAGGGGACTCCTACGAGCAGTACTTC.

Many counts were recorded for this clonotype. The chain has TRBV20-1 and TRBJ2-5; the D gene could be TRBD1 or TRBD2 (5 bases each). Germline V gene lookup returns CDR1 DFQATT and CDR2 SNEGSKA (reference sequence). Trimming removed 3 bases from V and 5 bases from J, with 10 bases in between. The CDR3 is made up of 12 amino acids. In DNA form, the CDR3 reads TGCAGTGCTAGGGGGGTTGGGGAGACCCAGTACTTC. Translation gives CSARGVGETQYF.

This clonotype was detected only a few times. The chain couples TRBV30 to TRBJ1-5; weak D call: TRBD1 (6 bases). This CDR3 is 16 amino acids long. The germline V gene encodes CDR1 GTSNPN and CDR2 SVGIG (reference sequence). Deletions cut 3 bases from V and 2 bases from J, with 17 bases between. CDR3 in DNA: TGTGCCTGGAGGGCCGGGGACAAAGGAGGCAATCAGCCCCAGCATTTT. It is translated as CAWRAGDKGGNQPQHF.

The rearrangement links TRBV5-1 to TRBJ2-5; TRBD2 aligns across 9 bases. CDR1 is SGHRS and CDR2 is YFSETQ in the germline V gene. The CDR3 extends over 17 amino acids. J gave up 2 bases and V 0 bases, and 8 bases lay outside the gene matches. The CDR3 loop is CASSLAASGMRQETQYF. The CDR3 nucleotides read TGCGCCAGCAGCTTGGCGGCTAGCGGGATGAGGCAAGAGACCCAGTACTTC.

At least ten counts were recorded for this clonotype. This chain links TRBV20-1 with TRBJ2-5, with D possibly being TRBD1 (6 bases). Germline values: CDR1 DFQATT, CDR2 SNEGSKA (reference sequence). The V gene lost 7 bases and the J gene lost 3 bases, with 9 bases spanning the gap. The CDR3 runs to 11 residues. This CDR3 is CSVHREETQYF. The CDR3 nucleotides are TGCAGTGTCCACAGGGAAGAGACCCAGTACTTC.

This clonotype was recorded many times. The gene calls are TRBV7-9 and TRBJ2-5; TRBD1 matches at 9 bases. The CDR3 covers 16 residues. Germline V gene lookup returns CDR1 SEHNR and CDR2 FQNEAQ (reference sequence). V was pared by 0 bases and J by 4 bases, with 6 bases of the junction left unmatched. This CDR3 reads CASSLAGTGTRETQYF. The CDR3 nucleotides read TGTGCCAGCAGCTTAGCCGGGACAGGGACGCGAGAGACCCAGTACTTC.

At least ten counts were recorded for this clonotype. This chain links TRBV7-2 with TRBJ1-1; D call uncertain. The V gene lost 6 bases and the J gene lost 0 bases, with 14 bases spanning the gap. CDR1 and CDR2 (germline): SGHTA, FQGNSA. The CDR3 runs 15 residues. The CDR3 spells CASRFSTFMNTEAFF. The CDR3 coding sequence is TGTGCCAGCAGATTCTCGACATTCATGAACACTGAAGCTTTCTTT.

This clonotype occurred many times. The V gene is TRBV11-2, the J gene TRBJ1-2; 7 bases line up with TRBD1. Per germline, CDR1 SGHAT and CDR2 FQNNGV. This CDR3 region has 13 residues. With V trimmed by 5 bases and J by 8 bases, 8 bases remained unmatched. The CDR3, as DNA: TGTGCCAGCAGCCCCGACAGGGTCCAAGGCTACACCTTC. This translates into CASSPDRVQGYTF.

Regarding this clonotype: A much larger clone is a single base away; this may be a read error. The chain joins TRBV7-2 to TRBJ2-3, with D maybe TRBD1 (5 bases). Trimming took 3 bases from V and 6 from J, leaving 13 bases between them. Per germline, CDR1 SGHTA and CDR2 FQGNSA. CDR3 length: 14 amino acids. This CDR3 reads CASSFTKGVDTQYF. CDR3 coding DNA: TGTGCCAGCAGCTTTACCAAAGGGGTGGATACGCAGTATTTT.

This clonotype was seen at least ten times. The chain is built from TRBV12-3 or TRBV12-4 and TRBJ2-7; TRBD1 is a possible D gene (6 bases). Trimming took 3 bases from V and 7 from J, leaving 16 bases between them. This CDR3 is built from 14 residues. This chain's CDR3 is CASSLGTPPTEQYF. CDR3 coding DNA: TGTGCCAGCAGTTTGGGGACACCGCCAACGGAGCAGTACTTC.

This clonotype was counted at least ten times. V is TRBV29-1 and J is TRBJ2-3; tentatively, D is TRBD1 or TRBD2 (6 bases each). The germline gives CDR1 SQVTM, CDR2 ANQGSEA. The V and J ends lost 5 bases and 5 bases respectively, with 14 bases between them. The CDR3 runs 13 residues. CDR3: CSVPGGGGDTQYF. DNA of the CDR3: TGCAGCGTTCCCGGAGGGGGAGGAGATACGCAGTATTTT.

There are many counts of this clonotype. This chain uses TRBV12-3 or TRBV12-4 with TRBJ1-1; tentatively, D is TRBD1 (5 bases). V was cut by 6 bases and J by 7 bases, with 15 bases left in between. The CDR3 totals 13 residues. The CDR3 sequence is CASSGISGGEAFF. The CDR3 DNA reads as TGTGCCAGCAGCGGGATCAGCGGGGGTGAAGCTTTCTTT.

The sample holds many counts of this clonotype. The CDR3 DNA reads TGTGCCAGCAGTTACGACAGGGGTAGGCAGCCCCAGCATTTT. Its translation: CASSYDRGRQPQHF. The V gene is TRBV6-5, the J gene TRBJ1-5; TRBD1 agrees at 8 bases. The CDR3 totals 14 residues. Germline trimming cut 2 bases from V and 7 bases from J; bases unmatched to any gene: 4. Germline CDR1 and CDR2: MNHEY and SVGAGI.

This clonotype was counted at least ten times. This chain joins TRBV18 and TRBJ2-3; no definite D call. V was pared by 2 bases and J by 5 bases, with 8 bases between. This CDR3 spans 13 amino acids. Germline V CDR1 and CDR2: KGHSH, LQKENI. This CDR3 reads CASSPSSKDTQYF. The CDR3 region has the DNA TGTGCCAGCTCACCAAGCAGTAAAGATACGCAGTATTTT.